A selection of T cell receptor beta chains follows, all from one sample in a study of monozygotic twins with inflammatory bowel disease. TCRdb reprocessed the 5' RACE reads, keeping one entry per CDR3 protein, no DNA. The listing contains some 400,000 distinct CDR3 sequences. Sequenced sample: blood. The receptors shown here come from a human donor with ulcerative colitis or Crohn's disease, or a healthy co-twin of an affected twin (not recorded which). Both conserved end residues are part of each CDR3.

J gene,V gene,CDR3 protein
TRBJ2-2,TRBV18,CASSPSRETGELFF
TRBJ2-3,TRBV14,CASSQLPRTSGITSTDTQYF
TRBJ2-1,TRBV5-1,CASSLLGGLSSYNEQFF
TRBJ2-7,TRBV6-1,CASSEGPDRGF
TRBJ2-7,TRBV7-9,CASSDRNLYEQYF
TRBJ2-3,TRBV5-1,CASSLVAGAADTQYF
TRBJ2-3,TRBV20-1,CSARDSRGSTDTQYF
TRBJ1-2,TRBV5-1,CASSLEPGKQDGYTF
TRBJ2-3,TRBV2,CASRGDMADTQYF
TRBJ1-5,TRBV12-3/TRBV12-4,CASSLGVQGTKQPQHF
TRBJ1-2,TRBV12-3/TRBV12-4,CASSWSPGVRNYGYTF
TRBJ2-4,TRBV20-1,CSAREGLAKNIQYF
TRBJ1-1,TRBV5-1,CASSLAPGRVVAEAFF
TRBJ1-5,TRBV6-5,CASSYSGQVQPQHF
TRBJ2-2,TRBV6-2/TRBV6-3,CASSSSYANTGELFF
TRBJ1-6,TRBV7-2,CASSLGAVGPYNSPLHF
TRBJ1-1,TRBV18,CASSWGERGTEAFF
TRBJ2-5,TRBV2,CASSGSSGRGETQYF
TRBJ1-6,TRBV11-2,CASSRGLGWDSPLHF
TRBJ1-1,TRBV5-4,CASSFKGTEAFF
TRBJ2-7,TRBV4-2,CASSTQGAGRPYEQYF
TRBJ2-4,TRBV12-3/TRBV12-4,CASSGRQELAKNIQYF
TRBJ2-1,TRBV7-2,CASSLGFGGLYNEQFF
TRBJ2-6,TRBV5-1,CASSKGGSGANVLTF
TRBJ1-2,TRBV12-3/TRBV12-4,CASSFSGQGGYGYTF
TRBJ2-4,TRBV28,CASSLSSGWGGIQYF
TRBJ2-2,TRBV7-9,CASSPAPLVLTGELFF
TRBJ2-4,TRBV7-2,CASSAEGQLGDIQYF
TRBJ1-1,TRBV19,CASSTTNLLIEAFF
TRBJ2-2,TRBV5-1,CASNEGTGAGELFF
TRBJ1-1,TRBV6-5,CASRWTENTEAFF
TRBJ1-2,TRBV5-1,CASSLGGIGGYGYTF
TRBJ1-2,TRBV29-1,CSVGGTGGNYGYTF
TRBJ1-4,TRBV10-3,CAIGQGVNEKLFF
TRBJ1-6,TRBV11-2,CASSLPSAANSPLHF
TRBJ2-7,TRBV7-2,CASSLGTGISYEQYF
TRBJ1-1,TRBV5-1,CASSFGEGRAFF
TRBJ2-7,TRBV6-6,CASSTGNDYEQYF
TRBJ2-2,TRBV7-2,CASSLAGTGELFF
TRBJ2-5,TRBV6-1,CASSGRTGAQKTQYF
TRBJ2-1,TRBV5-1,CASSRETGKGSEQFF
TRBJ2-1,TRBV5-6,CASSPGLAISYNEQFF
TRBJ2-2,TRBV5-1,CASSLAYNTGELFF
TRBJ1-1,TRBV7-3,CASSLAGGGTTEAFF
TRBJ2-2,TRBV6-5,CASSLKGGDRVVTGELFF
TRBJ2-7,TRBV4-3,CASSQERIATYEQYF
TRBJ1-4,TRBV5-1,CASRAHTTNEKLFF
TRBJ1-1,TRBV5-1,CASSATGADTEAFF
TRBJ1-6,TRBV2,CASRADYSYNSPLHF
TRBJ2-1,TRBV19,CASTPGRGGEQFF
TRBJ1-1,TRBV12-3/TRBV12-4,CASRGTGVVSEAFF
TRBJ2-1,TRBV14,CASSPRFQYNEQFF
TRBJ1-1,TRBV11-2,CASSLSMLGREAFF
TRBJ2-7,TRBV20-1,CSARDRREIYEQYF
TRBJ2-7,TRBV5-1,CASSLGDRGPYEQYF
TRBJ2-7,TRBV7-2,CASSSSLEQYF
TRBJ1-5,TRBV27,CASSRRETQPQHF